The sequence of this T cell receptor beta chain was determined in a study of beta chain features in type 1 diabetes. Study results and caveats: Patients with Type 1 diabetes showed moderately but significantly shorter TCRB CDR3s in all four CD4+ subsets. Diminished insertions and augmented deletions at VDJ junctions characterized type 1 diabetes patients.

Expressed TCRB transcripts were sequenced because the isolated RNA had all been reverse transcribed beforehand. TCRdb's copy holds only in-frame clones and misses some; the assay was immunoSEQ multiplex PCR. The table has 120,000 or so clones, 15% to 20% seen once. Of note for this clone: Its antigen is not known.

From germline, CDR1 is LGHNT and CDR2 FRNRAP. V lost 6 bases and J 3 bases, leaving 11 bases between the germline ends. There are 13 residues in the CDR3. Sequencing was done on a sample of central memory CD4+ T cells from blood. The chain has TRBV12-5 and TRBJ2-5, with D possibly being TRBD1 (5 bases). The clonotype originates from a man younger than 45 with type 1 diabetes. The CDR3 is CASGPRAKETQYF. The CDR3 region has the DNA TGTGCTAGTGGCCCCAGGGCCAAAGAGACCCAGTACTTC.